This TCR beta chain is drawn from a study of cytomegalovirus exposure and HLA in healthy donors. Overall study: The platform used for the 100 to 150 validation repertoires matched that of the roughly 720 first-cohort repertoires, a later analysis reported.

This table comes from immunoSEQ multiplex PCR, and its TCRdb copy is limited to in-frame clones, with some not included. This table holds about 110,000 clones, about 87% found once. Study outcomes and limitations: Cytomegalovirus association was listed for roughly 160 TCR beta chains.

Germline loops: CDR1 SGDLS, CDR2 YYNGEE. There are 14 residues in the CDR3. With 4 bases removed from V and 2 bases from J, the gap between germline ends came to 12 bases. About this clone: Its specificity is not known.

The source is a young woman in good health and CMV-seropositive. The specimen was PBMCs. This chain joins TRBV9 and TRBJ1-1; possible D gene TRBD1, 5 bases. DNA of the CDR3: TGTGCCAGCAGCCCGAATAGGGGAAACACTGAAGCTTTCTTT. Amino acids: CASSPNRGNTEAFF.